Listed below are T cell receptor beta chains from one sample, sequenced in a study of blood T cell repertoires in COVID-19. Here immunoSEQ multiplex PCR was the method, and the copy in TCRdb shows in-frame clones only, minus some. The sample includes around 60,000 clones, roughly 71% of them seen just once. Sequencing was done on a sample of peripheral blood. The receptor source for this set is a human donor in a cohort sampled during active COVID-19. Each CDR3 is given with its conserved first and last residue. A D gene is named only where the DNA matches it firmly. The size field is filled for only some rows; it gives once, few, many or a size class.

>15|-|TRBJ2-1|TRBV6-2/TRBV6-3|-
TGTGCCAGCAGTTACGGTGACCTCCCGGCGGATGAGCAGTTCTTC
CASSYGDLPADEQFF
>14|few|TRBJ2-4|TRBV7-2|TRBD1
TGTGCCAGCAGCCCGGGACAGGGAGGAAACATTCAGTACTTC
CASSPGQGGNIQYF
>12|-|TRBJ2-7|TRBV2|-
TGTGCCAGCAGTGAAGCGAGGCAGAACTACCCCTTC
CASSEARQNYPF
>14|-|TRBJ2-7|TRBV5-1|-
TGCGCCAGCAGCCGGAGGGGCGAGCAATACGAGCAGTACTTC
CASSRRGEQYEQYF
>15|many|TRBJ2-5|TRBV9|-
TGTGCCAGCAGCCTCTCTAATCAGAGGGCGGAGACCCAGTACTTC
CASSLSNQRAETQYF
>15|-|TRBJ2-5|TRBV11-2|TRBD2
TGTGCCAGCAGCCCCCGGGGGGAATCTCAAGAGACCCAGTACTTC
CASSPRGESQETQYF
>12|-|TRBJ2-1|TRBV7-2|TRBD1
TGTGCCAGCAGCTTCCTGGGACAGAAGCAGTTCTTC
CASSFLGQKQFF
>13|-|TRBJ2-7|TRBV28|-
TGTGCCAGCAGTTTAAACGTAGCCTACGAGCAGTACTTC
CASSLNVAYEQYF
>14|once|TRBJ2-7|TRBV10-3|TRBD1
TGTGCCATCAGTCAGACAGGGGTGGTATACGAGCAGTACTTC
CAISQTGVVYEQYF
>12|-|TRBJ1-2|TRBV7-2|TRBD1
TGTGCCAGCAGGGACAGGGGGTATGGCTACACCTTC
CASRDRGYGYTF
>13|-|TRBJ2-7|TRBV6-5|TRBD1
TGTGCCAGCCGGGACAGGGGTCGATACGAGCAGTACTTC
CASRDRGRYEQYF
>15|-|TRBJ2-7|TRBV6-2/TRBV6-3|TRBD2
TGTGCCAGCAGCCGACCTAGCGGGTCGGGGTACGAGCAGTACTTC
CASSRPSGSGYEQYF
>20|many|TRBJ2-3|TRBV11-2|-
TGTGCCAGCAGCTTAGACCCTCCCCTCCTGAGCGGTGGGTACACAGATACGCAGTATTTT
CASSLDPPLLSGGYTDTQYF
>13|once|TRBJ1-5|TRBV6-5|TRBD1
TGTGCCAGCAGAACAGGGGACAATCAGCCCCAGCATTTT
CASRTGDNQPQHF
>17|-|TRBJ1-1|TRBV5-1|-
TGCGCCAGCAGCTTGATGGGAGGGAGAATGAGGAACACTGAAGCTTTCTTT
CASSLMGGRMRNTEAFF
>18|-|TRBJ2-1|TRBV4-1|TRBD2
TGCGCCAGCAGCCAGAGAGCCGGGACTAGCGGGAGGAGGAATGAGCAGTTCTTC
CASSQRAGTSGRRNEQFF